The clone carrying this T cell receptor (beta chain) came up a few times. Antigen unknown. The data stem from a study of post-analysis software for immune sequencing data. Findings and caveats of the study: For normalized Chao1 diversity, multiple sclerosis patients scored significantly lower than controls did. Patients had higher frequencies than controls of about five TRBV segments, including TRBV5-6, TRBV5-1 and TRBV20-1.

With V trimmed by 7 bases and J by 1 base, 3 bases remained unmatched. Germline CDR1 reads ENHRY; CDR2 reads SYGVKD. This CDR3 is 14 amino acids long. Libraries were made from TCR beta cDNA, and they carried unique molecular identifiers. Around 500,000 cDNA molecules were obtained from roughly 1 to 10 million T cells. MiXCR was run by TCRdb on the PCR reads, yielding one entry per CDR3 protein. The table includes about 430,000 distinct CDR3 sequences, over 30% detected once. This clonotype was sampled from a girl aged 2-10 years with multiple sclerosis. The V call is TRBV10-3, the J call TRBJ2-3; 9 positions match TRBD2. The sequencing sample was made of blood. The CDR3 loop is CAIKLAGGTDTQYF. CDR3 DNA: TGTGCCATCAAATTAGCGGGGGGCACAGATACGCAGTATTTT.